This is a list of T cell receptor beta chains from one sample in a study of T cells in Graves' hyperthyroidism and ophthalmopathy. One entry per CDR3 protein, called by TCRdb with MiXCR from the multiplex PCR reads. The profile shows some 800,000 distinct CDR3 sequences, 35% to 40% of them singletons. Sequenced material: blood. The receptors derive from a man in his late teens or twenties with Graves' hyperthyroidism. The CDR3 runs from the conserved cysteine through the conserved F or W. Each record gives: J gene, V gene, CDR3 protein.

>TRBJ2-7|TRBV7-3
CASSSGLPGEQYF
>TRBJ1-3|TRBV25-1
CAINGRTHAGNTIYF
>TRBJ2-5|TRBV9
CASSTPGLAVQETQYF
>TRBJ2-5|TRBV12-3/TRBV12-4
CASSLLASSQETQYF
>TRBJ1-2|TRBV29-1
CSVSLGREGIGYTF
>TRBJ1-2|TRBV4-1
CANSQRTTFGGYTF
>TRBJ2-5|TRBV5-1
CASSLGTGTETQYF
>TRBJ2-5|TRBV29-1
CSVPGHNRQETQYF
>TRBJ1-1|TRBV29-1
CSVDTEAFF
>TRBJ1-5|TRBV4-2
CASSQDDETVANQPQHF
>TRBJ1-3|TRBV10-2
CASKGTDGNTIYF
>TRBJ1-2|TRBV7-9
CASSFPRQGGYGYTF
>TRBJ1-1|TRBV9
CANSGGVERSEAFF
>TRBJ1-1|TRBV2
CASSEVGGSDSNTEAFF
>TRBJ1-5|TRBV20-1
CSASSGGNNNQPQHF
>TRBJ1-4|TRBV7-8
CASSHARINEKLFF
>TRBJ1-1|TRBV10-3
CAISSSQGSTEAFF
>TRBJ1-6|TRBV25-1
CASSESQGNSPLHF
>TRBJ1-2|TRBV2
CASTVGGGALVYGYTF
>TRBJ2-7|TRBV11-3
CASSRSAQGIGEQYF
>TRBJ1-1|TRBV28
CASSFWKTEAFF
>TRBJ2-7|TRBV25-1
CASSQGDVLAYEQYF
>TRBJ2-5|TRBV24-1
CATSDSRTSGGRVDQYF